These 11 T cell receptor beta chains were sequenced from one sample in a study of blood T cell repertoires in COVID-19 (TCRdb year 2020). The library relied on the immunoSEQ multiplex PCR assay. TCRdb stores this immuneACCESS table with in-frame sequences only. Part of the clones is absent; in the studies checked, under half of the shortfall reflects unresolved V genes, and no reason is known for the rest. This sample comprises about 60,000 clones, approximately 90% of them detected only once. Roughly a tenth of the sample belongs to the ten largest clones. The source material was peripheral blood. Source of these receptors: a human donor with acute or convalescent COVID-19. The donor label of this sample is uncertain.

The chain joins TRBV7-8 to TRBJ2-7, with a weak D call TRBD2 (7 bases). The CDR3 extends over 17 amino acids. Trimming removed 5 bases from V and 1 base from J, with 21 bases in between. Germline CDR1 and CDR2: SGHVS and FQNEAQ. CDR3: CASSPPRGGKGSYEQYV. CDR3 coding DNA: TGTGCCAGCAGCCCACCTAGGGGGGGAAAGGGGTCCTACGAGCAGTACGTC.

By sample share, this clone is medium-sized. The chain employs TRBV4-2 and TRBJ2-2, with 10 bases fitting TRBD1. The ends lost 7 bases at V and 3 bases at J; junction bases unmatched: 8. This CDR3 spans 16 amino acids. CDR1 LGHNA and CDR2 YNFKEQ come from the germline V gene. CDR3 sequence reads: CASTFGGQGYTGELFF. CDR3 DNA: TGTGCCAGCACTTTTGGGGGACAGGGGTACACCGGGGAGCTGTTTTTT.

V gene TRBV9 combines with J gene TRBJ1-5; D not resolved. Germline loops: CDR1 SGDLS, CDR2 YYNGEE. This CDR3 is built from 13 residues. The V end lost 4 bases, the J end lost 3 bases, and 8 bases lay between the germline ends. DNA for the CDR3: TGTGCCAGCAGCCCATCTACCAATCAGCCCCAGCATTTT. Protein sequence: CASSPSTNQPQHF.

CDR3 in DNA: TGTGCCAGCAGCTTAGACAGGGCTCGCAACGAGCAGTACTTC. Amino acid sequence: CASSLDRARNEQYF. The chain carries TRBV7-8 and TRBJ2-7; TRBD1 is a possible D gene (6 bases). Germline CDR1 is SGHVS and CDR2 is FQNEAQ. The CDR3 loop spans 14 amino acids. The V and J ends lost 1 base and 5 bases respectively, with 12 bases between them.

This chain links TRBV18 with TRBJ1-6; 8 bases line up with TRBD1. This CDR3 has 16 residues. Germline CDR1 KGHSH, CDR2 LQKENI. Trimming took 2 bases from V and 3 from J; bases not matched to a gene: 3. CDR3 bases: TGTGCCAGCTCACCAAACACAGGGGGCTATAATTCACCCCTCCACTTT. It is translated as CASSPNTGGYNSPLHF.

CDR3 in DNA: TGTGCCAGCAGTTTGACTAGCGGGAGGGGTTCCTACAATGAGCAGTTCTTC. Translated, it gives CASSLTSGRGSYNEQFF. The chain uses TRBV27 and TRBJ2-1; 14 nucleotides agree with TRBD2. The CDR3 length is 17 residues. The V segment lost 3 bases and the J segment 1 base; nucleotides outside the gene matches: 2. The germline CDR1 and CDR2 sequences are MNHEY and SMNVEV (reference sequence).

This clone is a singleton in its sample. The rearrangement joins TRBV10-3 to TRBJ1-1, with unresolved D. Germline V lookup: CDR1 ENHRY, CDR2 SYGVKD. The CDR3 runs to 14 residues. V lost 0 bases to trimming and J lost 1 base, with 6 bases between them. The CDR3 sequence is CAISESGRNTEAFF. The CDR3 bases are TGTGCCATCAGTGAGTCCGGGAGGAACACTGAAGCTTTCTTT.

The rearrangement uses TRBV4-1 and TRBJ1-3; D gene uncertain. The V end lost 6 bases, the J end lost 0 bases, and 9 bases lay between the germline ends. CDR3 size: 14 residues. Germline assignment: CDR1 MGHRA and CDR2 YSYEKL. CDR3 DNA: TGCGCCAGCAGACCGGGGTTCTCTGGAAACACCATATATTTT. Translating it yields CASRPGFSGNTIYF.

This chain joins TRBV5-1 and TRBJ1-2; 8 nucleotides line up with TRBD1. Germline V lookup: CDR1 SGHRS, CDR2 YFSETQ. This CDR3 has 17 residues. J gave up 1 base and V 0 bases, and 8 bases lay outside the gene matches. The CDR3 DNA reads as TGCGCCAGCAGCTTGGCCGTGACAGGGGCCAATAACTATGGCTACACCTTC. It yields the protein CASSLAVTGANNYGYTF.

The CDR3 loop reads CASRLRTGAGYTF. The DNA of the CDR3 is TGTGCCAGCAGGCTGAGAACAGGGGCCGGCTACACCTTC. The J gene is TRBJ1-2, the V gene TRBV28; 7 nucleotides line up with TRBD1. J was trimmed by 8 bases and V by 6 bases; bases with no gene match: 9. The CDR3 consists of 13 residues. Germline-derived CDR1 and CDR2 are MDHEN and SYDVKM.

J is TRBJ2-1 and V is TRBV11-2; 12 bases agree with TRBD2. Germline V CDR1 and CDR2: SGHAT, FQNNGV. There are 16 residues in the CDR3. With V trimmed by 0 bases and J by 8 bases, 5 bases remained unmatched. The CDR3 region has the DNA TGTGCCAGCAGCTTAGATCGTACTAGCGGGGGGCATGAGCAGTTCTTC. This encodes CASSLDRTSGGHEQFF.